This T cell receptor beta chain was recovered during a study of a mutant IDH1 vaccine in newly diagnosed glioma. TCRdb keeps only in-frame clones here, not all; method: immunoSEQ multiplex PCR. This table holds some 95,000 clones, around three quarters found once. The time point here: baseline, week 1 (first vaccination visit). As to treatment: pre-vaccination baseline after standard-of-care therapy. Trimming took 0 bases from V and 1 from J, leaving 8 bases between them. From germline, CDR1 is ENHRY and CDR2 SYGVKD. There are 15 residues in the CDR3. The sequence was obtained from a man aged 35 to 55 with glioma. Sequenced material: PBMCs, taken from a glioma patient treated with radiotherapy, temozolomide or both. The V and J genes are TRBV10-3 and TRBJ2-3, with D unresolved. DNA for the CDR3: TGTGCCATCAGTGAGTCAGGGTTGGGCACAGATACGCAGTATTTT. It is translated as CAISESGLGTDTQYF.